The subject of this entry is one T cell receptor (beta chain). This CDR3 has 15 amino acids. Losses at the gene ends were 7 bases for V and 8 bases for J; bases not matched to a gene: 13. CDR1 is MDHEN, CDR2 SYDVKM, per germline. This specimen comes from a study of shared clonotypes between healthy human individuals. Profiling relied on immunoSEQ multiplex PCR, and the TCRdb table lists in-frame clones only, not all of them. The repertoire holds 740,000 or so clones, with about three quarters as singletons. The sample comprised memory CD4+ T cells sorted from blood. Subset of the sample: CD45RA-negative fraction. This TCR was recovered from a woman in her twenties or thirties in good health. The chain joins TRBV28 to TRBJ2-1; TRBD2 aligns across 8 bases. Here the CDR3 DNA reads TGTGCCAGCATCCCACGCCGAGGGCGGGGGGATGAGCAGTTCTTC. Translation: CASIPRRGRGDEQFF.